Following are 30 T cell receptor beta chains from one sample sequenced in a study of blood T cell repertoires in COVID-19 (dated by TCRdb to 2018 to 2021). Libraries came from the immunoSEQ multiplex PCR assay. Here the immuneACCESS table is served through TCRdb, limited to in-frame sequences with V and J called. Missing clones are a known gap in these copies; in checked studies unresolved V genes cover under half, and the rest lacks a known reason. In all, the sample holds roughly 14,000 clones, and around 82% of those were seen once. Of the sample, over 8% is held by the ten largest clones. The specimen sequenced was peripheral blood. The receptors derive from a human donor in a cohort sampled during active COVID-19.

The chain couples TRBV5-1 to TRBJ1-3; 9 bases are shared with TRBD1. Germline lookup yields CDR1 SGHRS and CDR2 YFSETQ. V lost 4 bases, J lost 3 bases, and 8 bases stayed unmatched. The CDR3 runs 16 residues. The DNA for the CDR3 is TGCGCCAGCAGCACAGGACAGGGGCGCTTTGGAAACACCATATATTTT. This encodes CASSTGQGRFGNTIYF.

This clone appeared once. The rearrangement joins TRBV6-2 or TRBV6-3 to TRBJ2-7; a weak D match, TRBD2 (6 bases). V lost 2 bases, J lost 1 base, and 18 bases lay in between. The germline V gene has CDR1 MNHEY and CDR2 SVGEGT. This CDR3 comprises 17 residues. The CDR3 protein is CASSYRGDSGTSYEQYF. The CDR3, as DNA: TGTGCCAGCAGTTACCGCGGGGATAGCGGCACTTCCTACGAGCAGTACTTC.

The CDR3 here is CASSYAGLAGVYNEQFF. CDR3 nucleotide sequence: TGCGCCAGCAGCTACGCTGGACTAGCGGGAGTCTACAATGAGCAGTTCTTC. V and J are TRBV5-1 and TRBJ2-1; 13 bases align to TRBD2. V trimming: 3 bases; J trimming: 3 bases; junction bases outside the gene matches: 6. This CDR3 has 17 amino acids. Germline loops: CDR1 SGHRS, CDR2 YFSETQ.

The CDR3, as DNA: TGTGCCAGCAGCGGGAATAGCGGGAGGGCCAGGAGTTCCTACAATGAGCAGTTCTTC. Its protein product is CASSGNSGRARSSYNEQFF. The gene calls are TRBV11-2 and TRBJ2-1; 11 bases agree with TRBD2. CDR3 length: 19 amino acids. CDR1 SGHAT and CDR2 FQNNGV come from the germline V gene. Losses at the gene ends were 5 bases for V and 1 base for J; bases not matched to a gene: 13. Drawing the rest from reference TRBV11-2 and TRBJ2-1, the complete variable domain is EAGVAQSPRYKIIEKRQSVAFWCNPISGHATLYWYQQILGQGPKLLIQFQNNGVVDDSQLPKDRFSAERLKGVDSTLKIQPAKLEDSAVYLCASSGNSGRARSSYNEQFFGPGTRLTVL.

This clone was recorded once. V and J are TRBV29-1 and TRBJ2-7; D gene uncertain. The CDR3 covers 15 residues. The germline V gene encodes CDR1 SQVTM and CDR2 ANQGSEA. V gave up 6 bases and J gave up 3 bases, with 21 bases separating them. The CDR3 nucleotides are TGCAGCGTCGGATTCCTCCGAGGCCCGGGCTACGAGCAGTACTTC. This codes for CSVGFLRGPGYEQYF.

The chain has TRBV7-8 and TRBJ2-7, with D tentatively TRBD2 (5 bases). CDR1 SGHVS and CDR2 FQNEAQ come from the germline V gene. V lost 5 bases and J lost 3, with 11 bases in between. The CDR3 runs to 13 residues. The CDR3 protein is CASSPPGGYEQYF. The CDR3 nucleotides are TGTGCCAGCAGCCCACCAGGAGGCTACGAGCAGTACTTC.

The chain couples TRBV4-2 to TRBJ2-1, with 7 bases matching TRBD1. CDR1 is LGHNA and CDR2 is YNFKEQ in the germline V gene. With 1 base clipped from V and 6 bases from J, the junction kept 9 bases outside the gene matches. The CDR3 is made up of 16 amino acids. CDR3 region: CASSQVGATGTNEQFF. The CDR3 nucleotides read TGTGCCAGCAGCCAAGTTGGGGCGACAGGGACCAATGAGCAGTTCTTC.

The chain is built from TRBV6-2 or TRBV6-3 and TRBJ1-2; D possibly corresponds to TRBD1 (6 bases). From germline, CDR1 is MNHEY and CDR2 SVGEGT. The CDR3 covers 15 residues. V lost 0 bases and J 6 bases, leaving 14 bases between the germline ends. The DNA for the CDR3 is TGTGCCAGCAGTTACTCCGGGGGGGCCGTTGATGGCTACACCTTC. It codes for CASSYSGGAVDGYTF.

As for this clone: A read error may produce the germline difference seen at one junction end. Other DNA sequences in the sample encode the same CDR3. The chain combines TRBV19 with TRBJ1-2; 7 bases are a match to TRBD1. Germline CDR1 LNHDA, CDR2 SQIVND (reference sequence). The CDR3 is 15 residues long. This CDR3 is CASSIVPGTARGYTF. CDR3 in DNA: TGTGCCAGCAGTATAGTCCCCGGGACAGCCAGAGGCTACACCTTC.

The DNA for the CDR3 is TGTGCCAGCAGCCCGGGACTAGCTACAGATACGCAGTATTTT. Translating gives CASSPGLATDTQYF. The chain recombines TRBV9 with TRBJ2-3, with TRBD2 identical over 9 bases. The CDR3 has 14 residues. Germline values: CDR1 SGDLS, CDR2 YYNGEE. J was trimmed by 3 bases and V by 4 bases; bases with no gene match: 3.

The rearrangement uses TRBV28 and TRBJ2-4; TRBD2 agrees at 10 bases. The ends lost 7 bases at V and 5 bases at J; junction bases unmatched: 5. The V gene's germline CDR1 is MDHEN and CDR2 SYDVKM. CDR3 length: 14 residues. The DNA for the CDR3 is TGTGCCAGCACCTTGACTAGCGGGCAAAACATTCAGTACTTC. Residues: CASTLTSGQNIQYF.

The chain's CDR3 is CASSGDRGAGRNQPQHF. CDR3 coding DNA: TGTGCCAGCAGTGGAGACAGGGGAGCGGGGCGCAATCAGCCCCAGCATTTT. The chain uses TRBV25-1 and TRBJ1-5; 8 bases fit TRBD1. This CDR3 is 17 amino acids long. CDR1 and CDR2 (germline): MGHDK, SYGVNS. With V trimmed by 4 bases and J by 2 bases, 10 bases remained unmatched.

The CDR3 region is CASSYAVRGYSPLHF. The CDR3 nucleotides read TGTGCCAGCAGTTATGCGGTAAGGGGATACTCACCCCTCCACTTT. This chain connects TRBV6-9 to TRBJ1-6, with a weak D call TRBD1 (5 bases). This CDR3 is 15 amino acids long. Trimming took off 2 bases at V and 10 bases at J, with 15 bases between the two ends. Germline V lookup: CDR1 MNHGY, CDR2 SVAAGI.

The count of this clone is one. The V call is TRBV7-3, the J call TRBJ2-2; TRBD1 agrees at 9 bases. Germline V lookup: CDR1 SGHTA, CDR2 FQGTGA. J was trimmed by 0 bases and V by 2 bases; bases with no gene match: 4. The CDR3 covers 17 residues. The DNA of the CDR3 is TGTGCCAGCAGCTTATTAAGGACAGGGGCGAACACCGGGGAGCTGTTTTTT. Amino acids: CASSLLRTGANTGELFF. The full variable domain, its missing parts supplied by reference TRBV7-3 and TRBJ2-2, is GAGVSQTPSNKVTEKGKYVELRCDPISGHTALYWYRQSLGQGPEFLIYFQGTGAADDSGLPNDRFFAVRPEGSVSTLKIQRTERGDSAVYLCASSLLRTGANTGELFFGEGSRLTVL.

J is TRBJ1-2 and V is TRBV3-1 (or the pseudogene TRBV3-2); the D gene is possibly TRBD1 (5 bases). V was shortened by 4 bases and J by 3 bases, with 12 bases between the two germline ends. The CDR3 runs 14 residues. Germline CDR1 is LGHDT and CDR2 is YNNKEL (reference sequence). The DNA of the CDR3 is TGTGCCAGCAGCCGTACCGGGGGAGACTATGGCTACACCTTC. Protein sequence: CASSRTGGDYGYTF.

This clone was recorded once. The V and J genes are TRBV4-2 and TRBJ1-2; D uncertain. This CDR3 comprises 18 residues. From germline, CDR1 is LGHNA and CDR2 YNFKEQ. Trimming removed 0 bases at V and 4 bases at J, with 21 bases between. The DNA of the CDR3 is TGTGCCAGCAGCCAAGAGCTCCCGTCTGCGGGGAAAGTCTATGGCTACACCTTC. This gives the protein CASSQELPSAGKVYGYTF.

V is TRBV6-1 and J is TRBJ2-3, with no clear D. The CDR3 contains 14 residues. Per the germline V gene, CDR1 is MNHNS and CDR2 is SASEGT. V dropped 2 bases and J dropped 2 bases, with 8 bases sitting between them. The CDR3 DNA reads as TGTGCCAGCAGTGAACAGCGAAACACAGATACGCAGTATTTT. It yields the protein CASSEQRNTDTQYF.

Relative to its sample, this clone is hyperexpanded (1% or more). This sequence joins TRBV27 and TRBJ1-4, with 7 nucleotides matching TRBD1. The V gene's germline CDR1 is MNHEY and CDR2 SMNVEV (reference sequence). The CDR3 spans 15 residues. The ends lost 8 bases at V and 4 bases at J; junction bases unmatched: 10. The CDR3 nucleotides read TGTGCCAGCTCTCCCCGGGACAGCCGTAATGAAAAACTGTTTTTT. This codes for CASSPRDSRNEKLFF.

The V and J genes are TRBV21-1 and TRBJ1-5; the DNA was not used to check the table's D call, TRBD1. TRBV21-1 is a recognized pseudogene. The CDR3 length is 17 residues. As DNA, the CDR3 is TGTGCCAGCAGCAAAGCATGTGACAGACCTAGCAATCAGCCCCAGCATTTT. This sequence encodes CASSKACDRPSNQPQHF.

J is TRBJ2-7 and V is TRBV9; TRBD1 might be the D (5 bases). CDR3 size: 14 residues. Deletions cut 0 bases from V and 1 base from J, with 8 bases between. Germline V CDR1 and CDR2: SGDLS, YYNGEE. CDR3 coding DNA: TGTGCCAGCAGCGTAGCTGACAGATCCTACGAGCAGTACTTC. As protein: CASSVADRSYEQYF.

About this clone itself: Its ends do not fully match the called genes, so a read error is possible. The gene calls are TRBV11-2 and TRBJ2-7; 8 bases are a match to TRBD1. Germline CDR1 is SGHAT and CDR2 is FQNNGV. This CDR3 contains 13 residues. CDR3 in DNA: TGTGCCAGCAGTCCAGGGGGCTCCAACGAGCAGTACTTC. This translates into CASSPGGSNEQYF.

CDR3 bases: TGTGCCAGCAGCTTGGACAGGGGGATTAATGAAAAACTGTTTTTT. This sequence encodes CASSLDRGINEKLFF. The rearrangement links TRBV7-9 to TRBJ1-4; 10 bases fit TRBD1. The CDR3 runs 15 residues. Trimming cost V 3 bases and J 4 bases; bases outside gene matches: 2. Germline loops: CDR1 SEHNR, CDR2 FQNEAQ (reference sequence). The full variable domain, rest sourced from reference TRBV7-9 and TRBJ1-4, is DTGVSQNPRHKITKRGQNVTFRCDPISEHNRLYWYRQTLGQGPEFLTYFQNEAQLEKSRLLSDRFSAERPKGSFSTLEIQRTEQGDSAMYLCASSLDRGINEKLFFGSGTQLSVL.

The chain joins TRBV7-3 to TRBJ2-5; D unresolved. The ends were cut back, 1 base at V and 5 bases at J, with 8 bases in the middle. This CDR3 has 13 residues. CDR1 is SGHTA, CDR2 FQGTGA, per germline. The CDR3 DNA reads TGTGCCAGCAGCTTAAATCCGAGGGAGACCCAGTACTTC. Translation gives CASSLNPRETQYF.

The chain joins TRBV19 to TRBJ1-1; D possibly corresponds to TRBD1 (6 bases). The germline CDR1 and CDR2 sequences are LNHDA and SQIVND (reference sequence). The CDR3 length is 12 residues. Trimming left V 5 bases short and J 9 bases short, with 13 bases between. The CDR3 loop is CASSGNRVKAFF. CDR3 in DNA: TGTGCCAGTAGTGGTAACAGGGTTAAAGCTTTCTTT. Full variable domain (rest looked up from reference TRBV19 and TRBJ1-1): DGGITQSPKYLFRKEGQNVTLSCEQNLNHDAMYWYRQDPGQGLRLIYYSQIVNDFQKGDIAEGYSVSREKKESFPLTVTSAQKNPTAFYLCASSGNRVKAFFGQGTRLTVV.

V and J are TRBV6-5 and TRBJ2-7; no clear D. The CDR3 is made up of 10 amino acids. Per germline, CDR1 MNHEY and CDR2 SVGAGI. V lost 8 bases to trimming and J lost 2 bases, with 4 bases between them. The CDR3 DNA follows: TGTGCCAGCGCGGCCTACGAGCAGTACTTC. This sequence encodes CASAAYEQYF.

V is TRBV19 and J is TRBJ2-3, with 8 positions matching TRBD1. The CDR3 loop spans 16 amino acids. From germline, CDR1 is LNHDA and CDR2 SQIVND (reference sequence). Trimming cost V 4 bases and J 2 bases; bases outside gene matches: 8. The CDR3 bases are TGTGCCAGTAGTAAGACAGGGGCTGGCACCACAGATACGCAGTATTTT. Its protein product is CASSKTGAGTTDTQYF.

This rearrangement joins TRBV7-2 to TRBJ1-1; D is ambiguous. The CDR3 covers 14 residues. Trimming took off 3 bases at V and 4 bases at J, with 12 bases between the two ends. Germline V gene sequence: CDR1 SGHTA, CDR2 FQGNSA. The CDR3 sequence is CASSLAGEGTEAFF. CDR3 nucleotides: TGTGCCAGCAGCTTGGCTGGTGAGGGCACTGAAGCTTTCTTT.

This rearrangement joins TRBV6-5 to TRBJ2-2; 7 nucleotides match TRBD1. Germline CDR1 MNHEY, CDR2 SVGAGI. The length of the CDR3 is 14 residues. V shed 7 bases, J shed 5 bases, and the junction held 7 bases outside the gene matches. CDR3 DNA sequence: TGTGCCAGCACACAGGGGTATTATACCGGGGAGCTGTTTTTT. Translated, it gives CASTQGYYTGELFF.

This chain links TRBV7-2 with TRBJ1-2; D possibly corresponds to TRBD1 (6 bases). V was trimmed by 5 bases and J by 1 base, leaving 17 bases between them. The CDR3 is 16 residues long. Looked up from germline, CDR1 is SGHTA and CDR2 is FQGNSA. CDR3 sequence: CASSPEGGGVNYGYTF. Written as DNA, the CDR3 is TGTGCCAGCAGCCCTGAGGGTGGGGGCGTTAACTATGGCTACACCTTC.

This clone came up a few times. V gene TRBV5-1 combines with J gene TRBJ2-3; D unclear. Germline V gene data show CDR1 as SGHRS and CDR2 as YFSETQ. Between the trimmed V and J ends, which lost 8 bases and 1 base, there was a span of 11 bases. The CDR3 contains 13 residues. The CDR3 sequence is CASSSQGTDTQYF. DNA of the CDR3: TGCGCCAGTTCGTCCCAGGGCACAGATACGCAGTATTTT.